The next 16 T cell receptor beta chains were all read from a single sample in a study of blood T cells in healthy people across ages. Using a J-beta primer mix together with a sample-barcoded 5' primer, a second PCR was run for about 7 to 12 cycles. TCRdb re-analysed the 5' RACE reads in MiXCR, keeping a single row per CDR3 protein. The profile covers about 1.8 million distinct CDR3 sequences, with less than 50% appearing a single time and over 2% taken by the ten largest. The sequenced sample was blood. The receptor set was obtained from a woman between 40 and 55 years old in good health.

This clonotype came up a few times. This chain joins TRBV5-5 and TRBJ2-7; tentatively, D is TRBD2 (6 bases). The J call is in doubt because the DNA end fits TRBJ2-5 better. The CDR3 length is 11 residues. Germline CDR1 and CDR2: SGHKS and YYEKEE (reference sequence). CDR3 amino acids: CASMEGETQYF. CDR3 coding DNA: TGTGCCAGCATGGAGGGGGAGACCCAGTACTTC.

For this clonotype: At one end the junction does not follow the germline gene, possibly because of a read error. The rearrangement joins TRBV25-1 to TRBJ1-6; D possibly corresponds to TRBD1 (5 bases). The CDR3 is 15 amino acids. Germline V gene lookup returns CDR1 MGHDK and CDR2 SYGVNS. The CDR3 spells CAGSESEGRGSPLHF. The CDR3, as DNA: TGTGCCGGCAGTGAATCTGAAGGGAGGGGCTCACCCCTCCACTTT.

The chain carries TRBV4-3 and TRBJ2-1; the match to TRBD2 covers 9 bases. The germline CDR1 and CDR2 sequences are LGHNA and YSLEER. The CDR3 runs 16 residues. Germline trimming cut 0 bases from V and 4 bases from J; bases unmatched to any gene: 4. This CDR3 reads CASSQDFLAGYNEQFF. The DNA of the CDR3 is TGCGCCAGCAGCCAAGATTTTCTAGCGGGGTACAATGAGCAGTTCTTC.

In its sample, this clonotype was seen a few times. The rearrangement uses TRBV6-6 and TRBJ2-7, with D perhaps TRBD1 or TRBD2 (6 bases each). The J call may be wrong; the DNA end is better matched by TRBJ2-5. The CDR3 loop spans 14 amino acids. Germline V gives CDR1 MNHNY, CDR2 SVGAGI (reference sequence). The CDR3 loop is CASSYKGGQETQYF. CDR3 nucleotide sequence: TGTGCCAGCAGTTACAAGGGGGGCCAAGAGACCCAGTACTTC.

CDR3 residues: CASSSDFPNNEQFF. CDR3 DNA: TGTGCCAGCAGCTCTGATTTCCCCAACAATGAGCAGTTCTTC. The chain is built from TRBV7-9 and TRBJ2-1; D call uncertain. The CDR3 totals 14 residues. V shed 4 bases and J shed 5 bases, with 12 bases lying between them. Germline V gene sequence: CDR1 SEHNR, CDR2 FQNEAQ (reference sequence).

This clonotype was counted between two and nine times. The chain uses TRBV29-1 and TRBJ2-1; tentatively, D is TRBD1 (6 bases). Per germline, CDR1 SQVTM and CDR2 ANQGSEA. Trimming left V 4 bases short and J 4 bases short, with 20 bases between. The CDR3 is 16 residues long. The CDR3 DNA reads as TGCAGCGTTGCCTTCCGGGGAAGGGGGAAATACAATGAGCAGTTCTTC. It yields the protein CSVAFRGRGKYNEQFF.

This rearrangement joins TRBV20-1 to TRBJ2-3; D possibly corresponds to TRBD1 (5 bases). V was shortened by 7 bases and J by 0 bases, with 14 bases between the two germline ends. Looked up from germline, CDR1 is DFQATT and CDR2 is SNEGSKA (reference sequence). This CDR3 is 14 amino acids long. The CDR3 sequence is CSVRRAESTDTQYF. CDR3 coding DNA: TGCAGTGTCCGCAGGGCGGAGAGCACAGATACGCAGTATTTT.

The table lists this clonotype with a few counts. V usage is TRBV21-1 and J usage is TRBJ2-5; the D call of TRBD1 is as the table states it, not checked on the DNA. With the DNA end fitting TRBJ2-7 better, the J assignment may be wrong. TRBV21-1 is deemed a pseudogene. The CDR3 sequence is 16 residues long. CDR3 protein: CASSKSTATPANEQYF. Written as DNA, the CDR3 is TGTGCCAGCAGCAAATCGACGGCAACCCCTGCCAACGAGCAGTACTTC.

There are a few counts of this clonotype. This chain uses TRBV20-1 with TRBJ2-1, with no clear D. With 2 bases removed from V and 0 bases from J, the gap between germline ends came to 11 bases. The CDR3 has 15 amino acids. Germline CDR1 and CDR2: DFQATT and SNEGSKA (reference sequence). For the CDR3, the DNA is TGCAGTGCTAGAACAGCCCCCAGCTCCTACAATGAGCAGTTCTTC. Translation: CSARTAPSSYNEQFF.

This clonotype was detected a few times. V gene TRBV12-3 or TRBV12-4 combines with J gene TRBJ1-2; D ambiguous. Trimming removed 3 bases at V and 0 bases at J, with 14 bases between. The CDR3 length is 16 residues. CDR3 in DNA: TGTGCCAGCAGTTTCTACGCCAGGCTACCTAACTATGGCTACACCTTC. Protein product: CASSFYARLPNYGYTF.

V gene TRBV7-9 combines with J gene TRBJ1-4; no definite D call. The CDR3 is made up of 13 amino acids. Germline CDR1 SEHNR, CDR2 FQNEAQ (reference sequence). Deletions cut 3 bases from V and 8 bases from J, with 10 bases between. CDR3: CASSFGEVEKLFF. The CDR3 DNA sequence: TGTGCCAGCAGCTTCGGGGAGGTGGAAAAACTGTTTTTT.

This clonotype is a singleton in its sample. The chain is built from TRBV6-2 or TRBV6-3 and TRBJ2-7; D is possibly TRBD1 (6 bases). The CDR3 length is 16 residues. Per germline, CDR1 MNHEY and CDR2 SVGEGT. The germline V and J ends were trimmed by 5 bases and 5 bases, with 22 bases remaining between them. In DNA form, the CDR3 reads TGTGCCAGCAGTAGAGGGCTCAACAGGGATAGAAACGAGCAGTACTTC. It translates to CASSRGLNRDRNEQYF.

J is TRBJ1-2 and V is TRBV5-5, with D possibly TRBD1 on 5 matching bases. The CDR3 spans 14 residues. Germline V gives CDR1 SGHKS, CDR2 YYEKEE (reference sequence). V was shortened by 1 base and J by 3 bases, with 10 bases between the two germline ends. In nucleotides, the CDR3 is TGTGCCAGCAGCTTGACCGGGACTGACTATGGCTACACCTTC. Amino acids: CASSLTGTDYGYTF.

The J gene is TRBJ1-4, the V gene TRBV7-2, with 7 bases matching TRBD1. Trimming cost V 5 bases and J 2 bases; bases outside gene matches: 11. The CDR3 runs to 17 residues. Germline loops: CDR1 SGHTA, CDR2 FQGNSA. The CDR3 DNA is TGTGCCAGCAGCCGCCCCAGGGGGTTAATCACTAATGAAAAACTGTTTTTT. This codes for CASSRPRGLITNEKLFF. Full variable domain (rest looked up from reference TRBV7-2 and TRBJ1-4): GAGVSQSPSNKVTEKGKDVELRCDPISGHTALYWYRQSLGQGLEFLIYFQGNSAPDKSGLPSDRFSAERTGGSVSTLTIQRTQQEDSAVYLCASSRPRGLITNEKLFFGSGTQLSVL.

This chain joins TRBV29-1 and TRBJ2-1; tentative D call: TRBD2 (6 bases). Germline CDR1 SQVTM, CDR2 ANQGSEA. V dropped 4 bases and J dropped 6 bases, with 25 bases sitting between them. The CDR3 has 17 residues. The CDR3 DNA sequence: TGCAGCGTTGCCCCGGAGGGCTTGGGTCGGGGAGGCAATGAGCAGTTCTTC. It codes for CSVAPEGLGRGGNEQFF.

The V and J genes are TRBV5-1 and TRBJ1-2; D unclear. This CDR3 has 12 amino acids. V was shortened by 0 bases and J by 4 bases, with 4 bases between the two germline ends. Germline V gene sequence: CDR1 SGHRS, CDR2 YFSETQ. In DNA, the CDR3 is TGCGCCAGCAGCTTGGAGACCTATGGCTACACCTTC. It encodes CASSLETYGYTF.